This T cell receptor beta chain emerged from a study of control samples from healthy donors and cancer patients. The assay was immunoSEQ multiplex PCR, and TCRdb's table has in-frame clones only and misses some. Here the sample spans about 83,000 clones, 90% to 95% being singletons. Trimming pared 3 bases from V and 8 bases from J, leaving 13 bases between. The CDR3 spans 13 residues. Germline CDR1 SGHVS, CDR2 FQNEAQ. The chain couples TRBV7-8 to TRBJ1-2; the D gene is possibly TRBD1 (5 bases). The receptor's source is a man between 45 and 60 years old in good health. Sequencing input: blood. The CDR3 loop is CASSFGAGWGYTF. In DNA form, the CDR3 reads TGTGCCAGCAGCTTCGGGGCAGGCTGGGGCTACACCTTC.